Listed here are 27 T cell receptor beta chains from one sample, sequenced in a study of neurological immune-mediated disorders. TCRdb redid the calling of the 5' RACE reads with MiXCR, one entry per CDR3 protein. The sample carries roughly 57,000 distinct CDR3 sequences, around 24% recorded once. The time point was: technical triplicate 2. The sequencing sample was made of PBMCs. These receptor sequences come from a man in his sixties with HTLV-1-associated myelopathy (HAM/TSP).

In its sample, this clonotype was seen many times. This sequence joins TRBV18 and TRBJ1-2; weak D call: TRBD1 (5 bases). V was cut by 5 bases and J by 0 bases, with 10 bases left in between. The germline gives CDR1 KGHSH, CDR2 LQKENI. This CDR3 has 14 amino acids. The CDR3 nucleotides are TGTGCCAGCTCAAAGACAGAATCTAACTATGGCTACACCTTC. Its protein is CASSKTESNYGYTF.

This clonotype was counted ten times or more. V gene TRBV5-1 combines with J gene TRBJ1-1; 11 bases line up with TRBD1. CDR1 and CDR2 from the germline V gene are SGHRS and YFSETQ. This CDR3 contains 13 residues. Unmatched junction bases numbered 2, after V lost 3 bases and J lost 7 bases. The DNA of the CDR3 is TGCGCCAGCAGCTCCGGGACAGGGGGTGAAGCTTTCTTT. Its protein product is CASSSGTGGEAFF.

This clonotype occurred a few times. This chain joins TRBV5-1 and TRBJ2-5, with 14 bases that match TRBD2. CDR3 length: 16 amino acids. Germline lookup yields CDR1 SGHRS and CDR2 YFSETQ. Trimming took 1 base from V and 5 from J; bases not matched to a gene: 4. CDR3 loop: CASSLRLAGGRETQYF. The CDR3 DNA reads TGCGCCAGCAGCTTGCGACTAGCGGGAGGGCGGGAGACCCAGTACTTC. The whole variable domain, filled in from reference TRBV5-1 and TRBJ2-5, reads KAGVTQTPRYLIKTRGQQVTLSCSPISGHRSVSWYQQTPGQGLQFLFEYFSETQRNKGNFPGRFSGRQFSNSRSEMNVSTLELGDSALYLCASSLRLAGGRETQYFGPGTRLLVL.

This clonotype was seen at least ten times. V usage is TRBV2 and J usage is TRBJ2-7; possibly TRBD1 or TRBD2 for D (5 bases each). The V and J ends lost 8 bases and 3 bases respectively, with 14 bases between them. The CDR3 length is 13 residues. Looked up from germline, CDR1 is SNHLY and CDR2 is FYNNEI. The DNA of the CDR3 is TGTGCCAGCGGGGAGACAGCCCACTACGAGCAGTACTTC. This gives the protein CASGETAHYEQYF.

This clonotype was observed many times. The CDR3 sequence is CASSFWRDSGNTIYF. Written as DNA, the CDR3 is TGCGCCAGCAGCTTTTGGAGGGACTCTGGAAACACCATATATTTT. The chain joins TRBV5-1 to TRBJ1-3; D unresolved. The CDR3 length is 15 residues. Germline V CDR1 and CDR2: SGHRS, YFSETQ. The V and J ends lost 2 bases and 0 bases respectively, with 9 bases between them.

This clonotype was seen at least ten times. The J gene is TRBJ2-2, the V gene TRBV12-3 or TRBV12-4, with 12 bases identical to TRBD2. With V trimmed by 6 bases and J by 1 base, 0 bases remained unmatched. The CDR3 runs to 15 residues. The CDR3 bases are TGTGCCAGCAGACTAGCGGGAGGGAACACCGGGGAGCTGTTTTTT. It is translated as CASRLAGGNTGELFF.

V gene TRBV7-2 combines with J gene TRBJ2-7, with 10 bases identical to TRBD1. This CDR3 is built from 15 residues. The V gene end was trimmed by 5 bases and the J gene end by 2 bases; junction bases not matched to a gene: 6. Germline lookup yields CDR1 SGHTA and CDR2 FQGNSA. The CDR3 is CASSQTGTGAYEQYF. In DNA form, the CDR3 reads TGTGCCAGCAGCCAAACCGGGACAGGGGCCTACGAGCAGTACTTC.

This clonotype was recorded many times. J is TRBJ2-4 and V is TRBV27; TRBD2 is a possible D gene (5 bases). V was clipped by 2 bases and J by 8 bases, with 10 bases between them. The CDR3 loop spans 13 amino acids. Germline lookup yields CDR1 MNHEY and CDR2 SMNVEV (reference sequence). CDR3 region: CASSLIPGDIQYF. In nucleotides, the CDR3 is TGTGCCAGCAGTTTAATCCCCGGGGACATTCAGTACTTC.

The J gene is TRBJ2-2, the V gene TRBV2; 8 bases are a match to TRBD2. V lost 10 bases to trimming and J lost 5 bases; unmatched junction nucleotides: 12. Germline CDR1 and CDR2: SNHLY and FYNNEI. The CDR3 is 15 residues long. The CDR3 DNA reads TGTGCCAACAGCGCGGGACTAGGTCAAACCGGGGAGCTGTTTTTT. It translates to CANSAGLGQTGELFF.

This clonotype appeared a few times. The V gene is TRBV7-6, the J gene TRBJ1-1; TRBD1 matches 12 bases. Losses at the gene ends were 3 bases for V and 5 bases for J; bases not matched to a gene: 10. Germline CDR1 reads SGHVS; CDR2 reads FNYEAQ. CDR3 size: 17 residues. The CDR3 spells CASSFAGTGGVGTEAFF. CDR3 DNA sequence: TGTGCCAGCAGCTTTGCCGGGACAGGGGGCGTTGGGACTGAAGCTTTCTTT.

At least ten counts were recorded for this clonotype. The rearrangement joins TRBV5-1 to TRBJ2-6; tentatively, D is TRBD1 (6 bases). Germline V gene data show CDR1 as SGHRS and CDR2 as YFSETQ. The CDR3 length is 17 residues. The V end was cut by 2 bases, the J end by 0 bases, with 12 bases between. This CDR3 reads CASSFKTGSSGANVLTF. DNA of the CDR3: TGCGCCAGCAGCTTTAAGACAGGCAGCTCTGGGGCCAACGTCCTGACTTTC. The variable domain in full, with the rest retrieved from reference TRBV5-1 and TRBJ2-6, is KAGVTQTPRYLIKTRGQQVTLSCSPISGHRSVSWYQQTPGQGLQFLFEYFSETQRNKGNFPGRFSGRQFSNSRSEMNVSTLELGDSALYLCASSFKTGSSGANVLTFGAGSRLTVL.

This clonotype was picked up many times. V gene TRBV20-1 combines with J gene TRBJ2-7, with a tentative D call TRBD1 (5 bases). CDR1 is DFQATT, CDR2 SNEGSKA, per germline (reference sequence). V lost 5 bases and J lost 5, with 10 bases in between. This CDR3 region has 11 residues. The CDR3 loop is CSAPGYNEQYF. The DNA of the CDR3 is TGCAGTGCTCCAGGGTACAACGAGCAGTACTTC.

This clonotype has only a few counts. The CDR3 coding sequence is TGTGCCAGCAGTTTACGGGCCCACGGGGCAGATACGCAGTATTTT. Protein product: CASSLRAHGADTQYF. This chain connects TRBV12-3 or TRBV12-4 to TRBJ2-3; a weak D match, TRBD2 (5 bases). The V gene lost 2 bases and the J gene lost 4 bases, with 13 bases spanning the gap. The length of the CDR3 is 15 residues.

This clonotype was counted only a few times. The CDR3 coding sequence is TGCGCCAGCAGCTCACAGGCGAGCTCCTACAATGAGCAGTTCTTC. Its translation is CASSSQASSYNEQFF. The chain recombines TRBV5-1 with TRBJ2-1; maybe TRBD1 (5 bases). CDR3 length: 15 residues. Germline lookup yields CDR1 SGHRS and CDR2 YFSETQ. Between the trimmed V and J ends, which lost 3 bases and 0 bases, there was a span of 10 bases.

A few counts support this clonotype. J is TRBJ2-6 and V is TRBV19, with a weak D call TRBD1 (6 bases). CDR3 length: 16 amino acids. V was pared by 4 bases and J by 0 bases, with 10 bases between. Germline CDR1 LNHDA, CDR2 SQIVND (reference sequence). CDR3 nucleotides: TGTGCCAGTAGTAGCCAGGGGTTCTCTGGGGCCAACGTCCTGACTTTC. Amino acids: CASSSQGFSGANVLTF.

CDR3 amino acids: CASGKPEAFF. The CDR3 bases are TGTGCCAGCGGAAAACCTGAAGCTTTCTTT. The chain joins TRBV12-3 or TRBV12-4 to TRBJ1-1; no reliable D call. Trimming took off 8 bases at V and 6 bases at J, with 7 bases between the two ends. The CDR3 sequence is 10 residues long.

This clonotype was counted many times. The gene calls are TRBV14 and TRBJ1-6; D remains unclear. The germline V and J ends were trimmed by 2 bases and 10 bases, with 9 bases remaining between them. This CDR3 spans 13 amino acids. CDR1 is SGHDN and CDR2 is FVKESK in the germline V gene. In DNA, the CDR3 is TGTGCCAGCAGCCAACTAACAGAGTCACCCCTCCACTTT. Translation gives CASSQLTESPLHF.

In this sample, this clonotype turned up many times. This rearrangement joins TRBV5-1 to TRBJ2-2; possible D gene TRBD2, 6 bases. V lost 6 bases and J 5 bases, leaving 23 bases between the germline ends. CDR3 length equals 17 residues. Germline V gene lookup returns CDR1 SGHRS and CDR2 YFSETQ. The CDR3 DNA reads TGCGCCAGCAAATTTTTTCCCGGGCAGGCGGGGACCGGGGAGCTGTTTTTT. It codes for CASKFFPGQAGTGELFF.

The chain recombines TRBV15 with TRBJ2-7; D might be TRBD1 or TRBD2, each matching 5 bases. This CDR3 has 14 residues. Germline lookup yields CDR1 LNHNV and CDR2 YYDKDF (reference sequence). The V and J ends lost 0 bases and 3 bases respectively, with 9 bases between them. The CDR3 sequence: CATSRDMGDYEQYF. Written as DNA, the CDR3 is TGTGCCACCAGCAGAGATATGGGGGACTACGAGCAGTACTTC.

The chain links TRBV28 to TRBJ2-7; 10 bases are shared with TRBD1. Trimming removed 6 bases from V and 2 bases from J; junction bases left unmatched: 7. The CDR3 runs 15 residues. Germline CDR1 is MDHEN and CDR2 is SYDVKM. As DNA, the CDR3 is TGTGCCAGCAGGGACCGGGACAGGGGCACCTACGAGCAGTACTTC. It is translated as CASRDRDRGTYEQYF.

This clonotype showed up many times. V is TRBV19 and J is TRBJ2-1; the D gene could be TRBD1 or TRBD2 (5 bases each). Germline values: CDR1 LNHDA, CDR2 SQIVND (reference sequence). Trimming took 3 bases from V and 6 from J, leaving 18 bases between them. The CDR3 sequence is 16 residues long. The DNA of the CDR3 is TGTGCCAGTAGTATGGGGCCAGTACGGGGTGGCAATGAGCAGTTCTTC. Its translation: CASSMGPVRGGNEQFF.

This clonotype appeared many times. V usage is TRBV10-3 and J usage is TRBJ2-7; D is possibly TRBD1 or TRBD2 (5 bases each). The CDR3 covers 16 residues. V lost 10 bases and J 2 bases, leaving 24 bases between the germline ends. Looked up from germline, CDR1 is ENHRY and CDR2 is SYGVKD. In DNA form, the CDR3 reads TGTGCCACGGGAACGACAGACAAAGGGGTAACCTACGAGCAGTACTTC. This codes for CATGTTDKGVTYEQYF.

This chain connects TRBV12-3 or TRBV12-4 to TRBJ2-1; 7 bases match TRBD2. V was clipped by 7 bases and J by 3 bases; unmatched bases: 12. This CDR3 region has 16 residues. CDR3 sequence (DNA): TGTGCCAGCAAGGTCGGGGGAGGGGACGGCTACAATGAGCAGTTCTTC. The encoded protein is CASKVGGGDGYNEQFF.

V gene TRBV12-5 combines with J gene TRBJ1-3; no definite D call. CDR3 length equals 13 residues. Germline V gene sequence: CDR1 LGHNT, CDR2 FRNRAP. Deletions cut 6 bases from V and 0 bases from J, with 6 bases between. The CDR3 region is CASGQSSGNTIYF. The CDR3 DNA follows: TGTGCTAGTGGACAGAGCTCTGGAAACACCATATATTTT.

This clonotype was recorded many times. V gene TRBV12-3 or TRBV12-4 combines with J gene TRBJ2-2; D not certain. There are 17 residues in the CDR3. Trimming took off 6 bases at V and 6 bases at J, with 23 bases between the two ends. CDR3 DNA sequence: TGTGCCAGCAGCCTGGGGTCCGGGTCCCCTACTTCCGGGGAGCTGTTTTTT. Its translation: CASSLGSGSPTSGELFF.

The chain employs TRBV7-8 and TRBJ2-3; D remains unclear. CDR3 length: 13 residues. Trimming cost V 6 bases and J 6 bases, with 13 bases left between them. The V gene's germline CDR1 is SGHVS and CDR2 FQNEAQ. Here the CDR3 reads CASSLGSDDTQYF. The CDR3 nucleotides are TGTGCCAGCAGTCTAGGTTCGGACGATACGCAGTATTTT.

This sequence joins TRBV5-6 and TRBJ1-6; D perhaps matches TRBD1 (6 bases). Trimming took off 3 bases at V and 4 bases at J, with 8 bases between the two ends. Looked up from germline, CDR1 is SGHDT and CDR2 is YYEEEE. The CDR3 runs to 14 residues. Here the CDR3 reads CASSSTGYNSPLHF. Here the CDR3 DNA reads TGTGCCAGCAGCTCGACAGGATATAATTCACCCCTCCACTTT.